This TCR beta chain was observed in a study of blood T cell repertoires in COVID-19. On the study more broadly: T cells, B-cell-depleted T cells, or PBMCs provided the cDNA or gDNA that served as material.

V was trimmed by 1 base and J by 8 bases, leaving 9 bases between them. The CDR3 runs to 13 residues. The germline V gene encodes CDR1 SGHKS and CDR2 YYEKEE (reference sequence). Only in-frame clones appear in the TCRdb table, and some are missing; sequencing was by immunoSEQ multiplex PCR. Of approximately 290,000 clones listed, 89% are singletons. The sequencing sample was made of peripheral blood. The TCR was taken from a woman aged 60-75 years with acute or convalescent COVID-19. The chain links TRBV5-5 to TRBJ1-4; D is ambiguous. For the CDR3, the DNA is TGTGCCAGCAGCTTGTGGTTGGGCGAAAAACTGTTTTTT. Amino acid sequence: CASSLWLGEKLFF.